Reported below is one TCR beta chain. This clonotype has ten or more counts. Which antigen it targets is not known. No much larger clonotype is one base removed from it; base qualities were not supplied. These data belong to a study of blood T cells in healthy people across ages (dated by TCRdb to between 2014 and 2017). The study in broad terms: Template switching captured roughly one uniquely barcoded TCR beta cDNA molecule per two T cells in model experiments. To track age-related changes in TCR beta repertoire diversity, the study relied on deep sequencing normalized with unique cDNA molecular identifiers. Donors were grouped into four age groups: young (average about 15 years), middle-aged (39), aged (around 56) and long-lived (approximately 82). To avoid experimental bias, donors of different ages were spread randomly across the sequencing lanes. Two additional independent replicas of 1 million unique cDNA reads from the same blood draw were analyzed for two donors (one aged 18 to 29 and one aged 80 or older). What the work shows at the level of the full study, not this receptor alone: Because profiling used bulk unsorted PBMCs, naive and antigen-experienced compartments could not be compared conclusively. Observed TCR beta diversity correlated strongly with the percentage of naive T cells measured by flow cytometry. Because donor CMV infection status was unknown, age-related changes in expanded clonotypes were potentially confounded. Estimates of total diversity from one million sequenced T cells were regarded as lower bounds and underestimates. Observed TCR beta diversity per million T cells fell roughly linearly with age, and a significant reduction was already apparent by age about 36. Compared with the aged group, the long-lived group had more naive CD4+ T cells, fewer expanded clones and increased TCR diversity, suggesting age selection.

From its cysteine to its phenylalanine, the CDR3 spans 19 amino acids. Solely the CDR3 DNA is kept, with 57 bases framed from the first base. CDR1 is given as LGHNA and CDR2 as YSLEER, both from the germline V gene. At the junction V is shortened by 0 bases and J by 3 bases; bases outside the gene matches: 14. Systemically healthy Caucasian individuals from Russia, some 36 in total and aged about 6 to 95 years, were included as donors. About 10 milliliters of peripheral blood were drawn from each donor into EDTA-treated Vacutainer tubes. Ficoll-Paque density-gradient centrifugation was used to isolate PBMCs, with at least 7 million per sample. Total RNA was extracted from PBMCs with Trizol reagent, with at least 6 micrograms obtained per sample. The percentages of naive CD45RAhigh/CD27high T cells were determined by flow cytometry on a PBMC aliquot from every donor. Libraries came from 5' RACE. The sequencer listed for this sample is Illumina HiSeq 2500. The second PCR ran for about 6 to 12 cycles and used a J-beta primer mix along with a sample-barcoded 5' primer. Each TCR beta cDNA molecule received a unique molecular identifier from a template-switch 5' adaptor carrying 12 random nucleotides. Each sample yielded at least 3 million CDR3-containing paired-end reads. First-strand cDNA synthesis was performed from all RNA using the Mint cDNA synthesis kit, with priming by a TRBC-specific oligonucleotide. Following uracil-DNA glycosylase treatment, a first 18-cycle PCR with universal primers M1SS and BC2_uni_R was performed on all cDNA. The published analysis was carried out like this. For normalization, 1 million high-quality reads, each with a distinct molecular identifier, were randomly selected from each sample. Reads sharing molecular identifiers were discarded rather than binned into consensus sequences. MiTCR, set to a Q25 quality threshold and the strictest error-elimination algorithm, was used for CDR3 identification, clonotype clustering and error correction. Lower-bound total TCR beta diversity was estimated with a nonparametric unseen species model using Euler transformation. TCRdb reprocessing: public reads trimmed at Q25 with fastp, clones called with MiXCR, in-frame beta chains kept. Records with the same CDR3 protein are collapsed into one entry carrying the most frequent genes and DNA. None of the V and J calls come from the authors' own analysis; TCRdb made them. This sample is represented by under 1,000,000 distinct CDR3 sequences; about 34% of them were singletons. The ten largest clones represent 13% of the sample.

Specimen: blood. This TCR was sampled from a man in his late teens or twenties in good health. The chain is encoded by TRBV4-3 joined to TRBJ2-3, with 8 junctional bases fitting TRBD2. This receptor carries the CDR3 CASSQDSPGGVLRTDTQYF. The DNA is as follows: TGCGCCAGCAGCCAAGATTCTCCCGGGGGGGTATTGAGGACAGATACGCAGTATTTT.